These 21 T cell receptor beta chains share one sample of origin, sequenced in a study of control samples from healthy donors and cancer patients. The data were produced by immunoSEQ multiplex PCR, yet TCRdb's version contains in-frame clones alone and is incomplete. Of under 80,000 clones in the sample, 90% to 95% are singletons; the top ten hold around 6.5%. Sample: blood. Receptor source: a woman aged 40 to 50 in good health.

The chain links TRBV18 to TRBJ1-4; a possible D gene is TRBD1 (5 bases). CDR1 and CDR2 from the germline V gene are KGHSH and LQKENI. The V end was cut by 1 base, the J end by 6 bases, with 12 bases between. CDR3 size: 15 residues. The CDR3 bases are TGTGCCAGCTCACCACGAGGAGGGGCGGATGAAAAACTGTTTTTT. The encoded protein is CASSPRGGADEKLFF.

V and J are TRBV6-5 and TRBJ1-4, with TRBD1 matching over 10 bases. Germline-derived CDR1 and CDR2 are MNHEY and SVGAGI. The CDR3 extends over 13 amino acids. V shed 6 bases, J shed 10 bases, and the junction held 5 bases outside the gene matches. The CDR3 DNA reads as TGTGCCAGCAGCCGGGACAGGGGCACAAAACTGTTTTTT. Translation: CASSRDRGTKLFF.

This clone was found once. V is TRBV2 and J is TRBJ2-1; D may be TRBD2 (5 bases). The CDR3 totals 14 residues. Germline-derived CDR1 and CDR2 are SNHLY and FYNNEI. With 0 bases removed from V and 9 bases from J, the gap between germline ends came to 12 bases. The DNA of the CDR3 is TGTGCCAGCAGTGAAGCGCGGCAGAGCGGTGAGCAGTTCTTC. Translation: CASSEARQSGEQFF.

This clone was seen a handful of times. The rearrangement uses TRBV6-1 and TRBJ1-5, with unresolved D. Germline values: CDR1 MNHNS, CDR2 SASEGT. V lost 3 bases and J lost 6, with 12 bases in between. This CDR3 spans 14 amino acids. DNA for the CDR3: TGTGCCAGCAGTGAGGGTAGTGAGAGTCAGCCCCAGCATTTT. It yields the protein CASSEGSESQPQHF.

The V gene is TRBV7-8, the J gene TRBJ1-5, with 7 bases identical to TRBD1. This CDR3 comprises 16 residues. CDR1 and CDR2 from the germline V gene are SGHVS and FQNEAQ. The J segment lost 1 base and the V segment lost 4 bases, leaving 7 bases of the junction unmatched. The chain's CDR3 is CASSSSVGGSNQPQHF. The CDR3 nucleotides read TGTGCCAGCAGCTCCTCGGTAGGGGGCAGCAATCAGCCCCAGCATTTT.

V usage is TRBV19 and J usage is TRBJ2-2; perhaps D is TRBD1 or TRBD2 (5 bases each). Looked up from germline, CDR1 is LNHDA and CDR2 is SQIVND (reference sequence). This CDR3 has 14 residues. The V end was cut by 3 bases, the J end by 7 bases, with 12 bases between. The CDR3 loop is CASSMPGTGGELFF. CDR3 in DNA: TGTGCCAGTAGTATGCCTGGGACGGGCGGGGAGCTGTTTTTT.

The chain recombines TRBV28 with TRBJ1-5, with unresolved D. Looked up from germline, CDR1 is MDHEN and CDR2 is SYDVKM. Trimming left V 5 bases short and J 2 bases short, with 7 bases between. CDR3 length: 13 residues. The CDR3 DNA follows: TGTGCCAGCAGTCGAGGTGGCAATCAGCCCCAGCATTTT. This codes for CASSRGGNQPQHF. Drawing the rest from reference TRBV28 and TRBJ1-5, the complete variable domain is DVKVTQSSRYLVKRTGEKVFLECVQDMDHENMFWYRQDPGLGLRLIYFSYDVKMKEKGDIPEGYSVSREKKERFSLILESASTNQTSMYLCASSRGGNQPQHFGDGTRLSIL.

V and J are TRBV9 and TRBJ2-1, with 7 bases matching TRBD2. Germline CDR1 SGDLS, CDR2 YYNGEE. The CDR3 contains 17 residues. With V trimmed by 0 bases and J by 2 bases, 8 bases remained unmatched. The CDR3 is CASSVGSVLATYNEQFF. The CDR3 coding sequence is TGTGCCAGCAGCGTAGGATCCGTACTAGCGACCTACAATGAGCAGTTCTTC.

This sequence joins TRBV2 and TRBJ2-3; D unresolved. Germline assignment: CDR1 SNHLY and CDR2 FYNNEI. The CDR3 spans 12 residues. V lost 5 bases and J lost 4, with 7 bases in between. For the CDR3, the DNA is TGTGCCAGCAGTTCCTTGGCAGATACGCAGTATTTT. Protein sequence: CASSSLADTQYF.

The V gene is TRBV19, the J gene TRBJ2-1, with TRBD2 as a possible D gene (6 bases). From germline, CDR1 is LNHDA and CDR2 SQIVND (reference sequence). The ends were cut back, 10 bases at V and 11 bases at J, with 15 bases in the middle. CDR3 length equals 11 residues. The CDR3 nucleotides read TGTGCCACCGTGGGGGAGGTACAGCAGTTCTTC. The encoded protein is CATVGEVQQFF.

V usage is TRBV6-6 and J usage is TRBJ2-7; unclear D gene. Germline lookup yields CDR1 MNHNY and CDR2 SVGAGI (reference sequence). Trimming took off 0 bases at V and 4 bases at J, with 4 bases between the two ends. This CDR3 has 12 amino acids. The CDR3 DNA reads TGTGCCAGCAGTTACTCTCGGTACGAGCAGTACTTC. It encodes CASSYSRYEQYF.

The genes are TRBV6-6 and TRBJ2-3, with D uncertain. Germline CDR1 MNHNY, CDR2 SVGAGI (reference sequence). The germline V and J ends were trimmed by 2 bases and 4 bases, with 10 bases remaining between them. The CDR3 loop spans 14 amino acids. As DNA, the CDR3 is TGTGCCAGCAGTTACGCCGGCAGCGCAGATACGCAGTATTTT. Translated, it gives CASSYAGSADTQYF.

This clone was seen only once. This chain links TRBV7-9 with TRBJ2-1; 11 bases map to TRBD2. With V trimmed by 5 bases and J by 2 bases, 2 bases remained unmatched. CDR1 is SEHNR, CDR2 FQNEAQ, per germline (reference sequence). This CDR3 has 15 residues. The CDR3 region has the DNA TGTGCCAGCAGCAGACTAGCGGGAACCTACAATGAGCAGTTCTTC. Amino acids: CASSRLAGTYNEQFF.

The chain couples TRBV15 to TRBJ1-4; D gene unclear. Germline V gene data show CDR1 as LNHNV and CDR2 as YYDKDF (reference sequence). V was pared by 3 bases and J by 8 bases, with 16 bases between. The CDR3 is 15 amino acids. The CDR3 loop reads CATSRMGREDEKLFF. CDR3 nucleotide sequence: TGTGCCACCAGCAGGATGGGGAGGGAGGACGAAAAACTGTTTTTT.

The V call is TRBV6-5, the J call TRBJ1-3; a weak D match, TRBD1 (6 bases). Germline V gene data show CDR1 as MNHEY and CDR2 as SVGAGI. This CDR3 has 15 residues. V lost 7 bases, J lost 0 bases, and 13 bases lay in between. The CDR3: CASNPVDSSGNTIYF. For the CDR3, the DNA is TGTGCCAGCAATCCGGTGGACAGCTCTGGAAACACCATATATTTT.

The DNA of the CDR3 is TGTGCCAGCAGTGAATGGGGGGCAGGCTATGGCTACACCTTC. It encodes CASSEWGAGYGYTF. The chain is built from TRBV25-1 and TRBJ1-2; tentatively, D is TRBD1 (6 bases). Germline V gene data show CDR1 as MGHDK and CDR2 as SYGVNS. This CDR3 region has 14 residues. Trimming cost V 1 base and J 4 bases, with 10 bases left between them.

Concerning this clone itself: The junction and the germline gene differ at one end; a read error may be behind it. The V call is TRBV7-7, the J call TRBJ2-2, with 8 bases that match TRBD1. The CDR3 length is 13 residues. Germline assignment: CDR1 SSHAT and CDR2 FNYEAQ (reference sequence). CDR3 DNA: TGTGCTAGCAGCTTACAGGGGGACGGGGAGCTGTTTTTT. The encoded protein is CASSLQGDGELFF.

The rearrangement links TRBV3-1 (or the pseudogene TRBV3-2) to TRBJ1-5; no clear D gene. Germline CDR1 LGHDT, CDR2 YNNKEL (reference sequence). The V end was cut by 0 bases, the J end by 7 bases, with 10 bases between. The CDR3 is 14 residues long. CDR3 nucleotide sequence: TGTGCCAGCAGCCAAGAACGGGAGGGCCAGCCCCAGCATTTT. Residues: CASSQEREGQPQHF.

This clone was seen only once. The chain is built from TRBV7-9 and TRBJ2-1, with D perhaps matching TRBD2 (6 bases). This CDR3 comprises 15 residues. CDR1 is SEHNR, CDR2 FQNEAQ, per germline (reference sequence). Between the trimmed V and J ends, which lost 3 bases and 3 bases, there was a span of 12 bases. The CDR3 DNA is TGTGCCAGCAGCTTGATTAGCGGAGACTACAATGAGCAGTTCTTC. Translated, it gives CASSLISGDYNEQFF.

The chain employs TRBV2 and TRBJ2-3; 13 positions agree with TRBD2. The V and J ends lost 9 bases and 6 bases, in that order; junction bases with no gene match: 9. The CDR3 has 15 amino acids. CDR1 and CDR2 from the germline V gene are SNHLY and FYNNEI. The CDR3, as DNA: TGTGCCAGTCTACCGGGACTAGCGGGGCGGGATACGCAGTATTTT. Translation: CASLPGLAGRDTQYF.

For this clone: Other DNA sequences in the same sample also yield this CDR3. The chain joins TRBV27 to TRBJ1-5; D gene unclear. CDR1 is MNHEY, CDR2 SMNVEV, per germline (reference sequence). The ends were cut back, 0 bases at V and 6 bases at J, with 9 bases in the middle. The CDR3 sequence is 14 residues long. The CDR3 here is CASSLSAGVQPQHF. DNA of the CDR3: TGTGCCAGCAGTTTATCGGCCGGGGTTCAGCCCCAGCATTTT.